The entry that follows covers one TCR beta chain sequence. This PCR relied on a set of 60 Vbeta primers and 13 Jbeta primers. Here immunoSEQ multiplex PCR was the method, and the copy in TCRdb shows in-frame clones only, minus some. The sample consists of about 120,000 clones, under 85% of them appearing once. The sample comes from a study of cytomegalovirus exposure and HLA in healthy donors. Germline CDR1 SEHNR, CDR2 FQNEAQ (reference sequence). There are 14 residues in the CDR3. Trimming removed 3 bases at V and 3 bases at J, with 9 bases between. This TCR was sampled from a young man in good health and CMV-seropositive. The sequenced material came from PBMCs. The chain is built from TRBV7-9 and TRBJ1-5; D gene ambiguous. For the CDR3, the DNA is TGTGCCAGCAGCTTCGCCACTTTCAATCAGCCCCAGCATTTT. Translation: CASSFATFNQPQHF.